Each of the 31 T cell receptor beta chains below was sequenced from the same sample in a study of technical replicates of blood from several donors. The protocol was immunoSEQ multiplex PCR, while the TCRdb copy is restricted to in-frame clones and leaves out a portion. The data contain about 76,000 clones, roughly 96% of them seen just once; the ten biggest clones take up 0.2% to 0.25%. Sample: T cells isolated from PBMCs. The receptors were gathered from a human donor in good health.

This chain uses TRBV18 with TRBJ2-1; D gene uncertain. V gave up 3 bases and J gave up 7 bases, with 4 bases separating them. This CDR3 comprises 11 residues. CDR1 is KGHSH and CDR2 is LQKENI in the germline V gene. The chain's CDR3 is CASSPSNEQFF. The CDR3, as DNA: TGTGCCAGCTCACCGAGTAATGAGCAGTTCTTC. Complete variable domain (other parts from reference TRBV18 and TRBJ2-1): NAGVMQNPRHLVRRRGQEARLRCSPMKGHSHVYWYRQLPEEGLKFMVYLQKENIIDESGMPKERFSAEFPKEGPSILRIQQVVRGDSAAYFCASSPSNEQFFGPGTRLTVL.

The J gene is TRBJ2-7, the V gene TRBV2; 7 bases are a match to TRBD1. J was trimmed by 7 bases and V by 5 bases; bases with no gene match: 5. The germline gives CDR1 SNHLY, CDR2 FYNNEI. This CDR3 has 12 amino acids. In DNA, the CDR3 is TGTGCCAGCAGTTCACAGGGGTGGGAGCAGTACTTC. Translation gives CASSSQGWEQYF.

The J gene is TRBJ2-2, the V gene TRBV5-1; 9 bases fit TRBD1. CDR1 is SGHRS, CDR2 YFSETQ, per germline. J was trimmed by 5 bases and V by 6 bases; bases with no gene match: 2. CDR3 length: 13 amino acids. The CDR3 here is CASTGQGTGELFF. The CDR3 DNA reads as TGCGCCAGCACGGGACAGGGTACCGGGGAGCTGTTTTTT. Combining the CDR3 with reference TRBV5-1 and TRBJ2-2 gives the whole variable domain KAGVTQTPRYLIKTRGQQVTLSCSPISGHRSVSWYQQTPGQGLQFLFEYFSETQRNKGNFPGRFSGRQFSNSRSEMNVSTLELGDSALYLCASTGQGTGELFFGEGSRLTVL.

The CDR3 protein is CASSLFPTVPNYGYTF. The CDR3 region has the DNA TGCGCCAGCAGCTTGTTTCCGACAGTCCCCAACTATGGCTACACCTTC. V is TRBV5-1 and J is TRBJ1-2, with a possible D match to TRBD1 (5 bases). CDR1 and CDR2 from the germline V gene are SGHRS and YFSETQ. V lost 1 base and J lost 2, with 15 bases in between. The CDR3 has 16 amino acids.

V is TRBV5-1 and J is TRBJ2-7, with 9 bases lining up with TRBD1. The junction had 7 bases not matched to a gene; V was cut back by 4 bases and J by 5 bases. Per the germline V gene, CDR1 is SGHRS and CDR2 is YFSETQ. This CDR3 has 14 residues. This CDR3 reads CASSVQGARDEQYF. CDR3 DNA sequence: TGCGCCAGCAGCGTACAGGGGGCGAGGGACGAGCAGTACTTC.

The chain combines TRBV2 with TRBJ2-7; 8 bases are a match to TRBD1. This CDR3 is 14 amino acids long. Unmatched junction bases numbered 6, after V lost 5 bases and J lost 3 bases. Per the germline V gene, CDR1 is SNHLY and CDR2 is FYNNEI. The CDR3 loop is CASSPGTGFYEQYF. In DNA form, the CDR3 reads TGTGCCAGCAGTCCCGGGACAGGATTCTACGAGCAGTACTTC.

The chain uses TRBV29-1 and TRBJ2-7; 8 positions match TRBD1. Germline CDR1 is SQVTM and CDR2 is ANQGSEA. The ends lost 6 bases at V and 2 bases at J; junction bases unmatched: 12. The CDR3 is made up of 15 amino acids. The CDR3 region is CSVVPWGDRPYEQYF. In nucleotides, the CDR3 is TGCAGCGTCGTACCTTGGGGGGACAGGCCCTACGAGCAGTACTTC.

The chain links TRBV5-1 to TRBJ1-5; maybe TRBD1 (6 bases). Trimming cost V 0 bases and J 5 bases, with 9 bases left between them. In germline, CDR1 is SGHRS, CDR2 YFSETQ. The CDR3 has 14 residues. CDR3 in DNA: TGCGCCAGCAGCTTGGCCTCAGGGGATCAGCCCCAGCATTTT. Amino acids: CASSLASGDQPQHF.

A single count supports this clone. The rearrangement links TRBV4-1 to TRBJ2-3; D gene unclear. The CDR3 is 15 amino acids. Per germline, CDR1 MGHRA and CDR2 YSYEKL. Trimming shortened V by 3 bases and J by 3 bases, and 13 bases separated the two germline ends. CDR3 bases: TGCGCCAGCAGCCACCCTCTAGAGCGAACAGATACGCAGTATTTT. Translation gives CASSHPLERTDTQYF.

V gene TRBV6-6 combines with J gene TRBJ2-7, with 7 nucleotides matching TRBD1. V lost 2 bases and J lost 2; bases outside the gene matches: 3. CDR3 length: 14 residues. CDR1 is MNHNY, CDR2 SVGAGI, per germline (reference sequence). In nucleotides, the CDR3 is TGTGCCAGCAGTTACGAGGGGGCCACCTACGAGCAGTACTTC. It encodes CASSYEGATYEQYF.

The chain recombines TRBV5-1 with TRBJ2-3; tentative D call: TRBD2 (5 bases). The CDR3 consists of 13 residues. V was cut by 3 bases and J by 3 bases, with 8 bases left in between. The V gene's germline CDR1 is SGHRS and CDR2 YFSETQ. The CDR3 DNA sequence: TGCGCCAGCAGCTACTGGACTACAGATACGCAGTATTTT. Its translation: CASSYWTTDTQYF.

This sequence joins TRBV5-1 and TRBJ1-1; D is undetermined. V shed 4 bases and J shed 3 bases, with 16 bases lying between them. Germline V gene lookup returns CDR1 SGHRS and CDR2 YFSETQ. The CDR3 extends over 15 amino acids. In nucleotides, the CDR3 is TGCGCCAGCAGCCTCCCGGCCGGGAGAGACACTGAAGCTTTCTTT. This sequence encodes CASSLPAGRDTEAFF.

CDR3 protein: CASSYRREGGEAFF. Written as DNA, the CDR3 is TGTGCCAGCAGTTACCGGAGGGAAGGAGGTGAAGCTTTCTTT. The chain combines TRBV6-5 with TRBJ1-1, with unresolved D. The CDR3 is 14 residues long. V gave up 2 bases and J gave up 7 bases, with 14 bases separating them. Germline CDR1 MNHEY, CDR2 SVGAGI.

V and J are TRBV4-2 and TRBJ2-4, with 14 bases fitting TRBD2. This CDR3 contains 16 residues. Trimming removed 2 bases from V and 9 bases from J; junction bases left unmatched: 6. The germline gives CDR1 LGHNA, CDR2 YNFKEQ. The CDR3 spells CASSQPGLAGAGIQYF. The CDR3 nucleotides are TGTGCCAGCAGCCAACCGGGACTAGCGGGAGCTGGCATTCAGTACTTC.

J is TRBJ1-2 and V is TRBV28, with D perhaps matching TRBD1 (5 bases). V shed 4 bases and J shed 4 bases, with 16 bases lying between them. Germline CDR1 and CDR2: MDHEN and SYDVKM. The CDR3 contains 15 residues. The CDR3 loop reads CASSSLGPRGYGYTF. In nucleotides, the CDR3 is TGTGCCAGCAGTTCCCTCGGTCCTAGGGGCTATGGCTACACCTTC.

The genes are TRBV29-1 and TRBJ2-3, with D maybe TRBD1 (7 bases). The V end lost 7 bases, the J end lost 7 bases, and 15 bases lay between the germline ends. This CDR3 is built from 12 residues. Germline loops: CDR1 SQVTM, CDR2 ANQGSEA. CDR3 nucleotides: TGCAGCGGGGGGGACAGCGCCAATACGCAGTATTTT. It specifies CSGGDSANTQYF.

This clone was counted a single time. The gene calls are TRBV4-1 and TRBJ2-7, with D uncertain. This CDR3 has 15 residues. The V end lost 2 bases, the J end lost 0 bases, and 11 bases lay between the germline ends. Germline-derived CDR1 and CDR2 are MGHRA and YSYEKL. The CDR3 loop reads CASSQPTSRSYEQYF. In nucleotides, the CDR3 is TGCGCCAGCAGCCAACCGACAAGCCGCTCCTACGAGCAGTACTTC.

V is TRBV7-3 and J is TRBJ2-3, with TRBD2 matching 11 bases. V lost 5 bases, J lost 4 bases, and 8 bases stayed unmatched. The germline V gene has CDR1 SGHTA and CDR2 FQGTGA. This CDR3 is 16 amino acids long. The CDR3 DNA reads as TGTGCCAGCAGCCCCGTAGGACTAGCGGGCTCAGATACGCAGTATTTT. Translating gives CASSPVGLAGSDTQYF.

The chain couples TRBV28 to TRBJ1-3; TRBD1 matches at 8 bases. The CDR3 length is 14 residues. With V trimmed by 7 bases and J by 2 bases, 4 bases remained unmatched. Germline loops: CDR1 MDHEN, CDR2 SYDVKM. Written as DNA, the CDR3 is TGTGCCAGCACCCGGACAGGGCCTGGAAACACCATATATTTT. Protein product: CASTRTGPGNTIYF.

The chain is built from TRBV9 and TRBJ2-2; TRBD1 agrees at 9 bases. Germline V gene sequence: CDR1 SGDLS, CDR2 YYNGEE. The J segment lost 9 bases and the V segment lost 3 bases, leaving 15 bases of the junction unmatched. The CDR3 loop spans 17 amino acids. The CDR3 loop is CASSAGDRGESRWELFF. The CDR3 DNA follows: TGTGCCAGCAGCGCCGGAGACAGGGGGGAGAGTCGGTGGGAGCTGTTTTTT.

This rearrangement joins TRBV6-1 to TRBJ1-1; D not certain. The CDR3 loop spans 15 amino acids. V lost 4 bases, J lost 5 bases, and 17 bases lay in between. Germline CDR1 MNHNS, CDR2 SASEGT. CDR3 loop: CASSAPARGVTEAFF. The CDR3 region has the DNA TGTGCCAGCAGTGCCCCAGCTAGAGGTGTAACTGAAGCTTTCTTT.

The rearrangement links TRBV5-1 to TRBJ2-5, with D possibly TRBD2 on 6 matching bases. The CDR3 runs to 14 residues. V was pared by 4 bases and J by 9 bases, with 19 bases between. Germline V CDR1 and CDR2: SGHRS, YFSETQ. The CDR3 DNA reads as TGCGCCAGCAGCCCGGACCCCCAAGGAGGGGCCCAGTACTTC. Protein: CASSPDPQGGAQYF.

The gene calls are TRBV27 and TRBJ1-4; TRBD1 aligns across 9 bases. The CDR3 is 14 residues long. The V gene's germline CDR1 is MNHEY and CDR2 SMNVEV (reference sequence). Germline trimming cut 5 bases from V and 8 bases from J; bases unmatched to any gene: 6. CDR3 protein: CASSPRTGAEKLFF. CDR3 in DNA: TGTGCCAGCAGTCCGAGGACAGGGGCGGAAAAACTGTTTTTT.

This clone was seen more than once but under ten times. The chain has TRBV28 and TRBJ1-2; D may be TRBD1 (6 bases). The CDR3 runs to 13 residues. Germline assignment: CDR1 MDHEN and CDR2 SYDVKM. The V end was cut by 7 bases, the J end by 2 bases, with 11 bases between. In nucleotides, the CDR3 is TGTGCCAGCACAGGGACACCCAACTATGGCTACACCTTC. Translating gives CASTGTPNYGYTF.

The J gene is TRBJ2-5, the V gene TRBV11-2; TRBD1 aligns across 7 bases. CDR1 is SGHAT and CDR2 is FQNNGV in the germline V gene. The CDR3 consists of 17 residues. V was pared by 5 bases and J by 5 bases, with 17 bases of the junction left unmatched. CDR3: CASSHNEDRSRWETQYF. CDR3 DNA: TGTGCCAGCAGCCACAACGAGGACAGGTCGAGATGGGAGACCCAGTACTTC.

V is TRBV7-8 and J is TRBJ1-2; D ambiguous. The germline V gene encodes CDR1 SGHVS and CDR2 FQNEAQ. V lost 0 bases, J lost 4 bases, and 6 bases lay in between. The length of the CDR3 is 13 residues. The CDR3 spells CASSLAAGYGYTF. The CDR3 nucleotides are TGTGCCAGCAGCTTAGCGGCAGGCTATGGCTACACCTTC.

In DNA, the CDR3 is TGTGCCAGCAGCCAAAGACGGGACAGGGGATCCTACGAGCAGTACTTC. This translates into CASSQRRDRGSYEQYF. The chain joins TRBV7-8 to TRBJ2-7; the match to TRBD1 covers 10 bases. V gave up 5 bases and J gave up 1 base; unmatched junction bases: 8. This CDR3 has 16 residues. Germline V gene sequence: CDR1 SGHVS, CDR2 FQNEAQ.

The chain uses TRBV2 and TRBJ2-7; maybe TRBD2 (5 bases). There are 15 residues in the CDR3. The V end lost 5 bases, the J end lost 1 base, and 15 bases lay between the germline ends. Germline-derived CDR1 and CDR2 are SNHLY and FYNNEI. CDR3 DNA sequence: TGTGCCAGCAGTCCGTGGGAGTTTGGTTCCTACGAGCAGTACTTC. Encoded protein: CASSPWEFGSYEQYF.

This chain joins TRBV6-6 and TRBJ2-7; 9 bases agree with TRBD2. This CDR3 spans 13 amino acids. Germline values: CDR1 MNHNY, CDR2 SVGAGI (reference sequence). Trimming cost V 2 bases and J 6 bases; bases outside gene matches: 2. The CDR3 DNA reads TGTGCCAGCAGTTACGCGGGAGGGGCCGAGCAGTACTTC. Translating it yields CASSYAGGAEQYF.

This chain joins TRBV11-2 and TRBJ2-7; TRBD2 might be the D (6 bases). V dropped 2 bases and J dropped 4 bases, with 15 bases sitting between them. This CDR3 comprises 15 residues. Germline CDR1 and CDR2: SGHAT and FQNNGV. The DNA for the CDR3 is TGTGCCAGCAGCTTATCAGGGTACGGGGGATACGAGCAGTACTTC. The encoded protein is CASSLSGYGGYEQYF.

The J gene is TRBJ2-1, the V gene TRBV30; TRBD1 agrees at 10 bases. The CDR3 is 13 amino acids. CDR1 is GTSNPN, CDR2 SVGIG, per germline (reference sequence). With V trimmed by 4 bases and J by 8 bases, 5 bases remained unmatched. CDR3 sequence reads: CAWTPTGGYEQFF. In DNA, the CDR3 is TGTGCCTGGACCCCGACAGGGGGCTATGAGCAGTTCTTC.